Listed below are T cell receptor beta chains from one sample, sequenced in a study of CD8+ T cells in alopecia areata. Profiling relied on immunoSEQ multiplex PCR, and the TCRdb table lists in-frame clones only, not all of them. In the table there are 150,000 to 190,000 clones, under 60% of which are singletons. The specimen comprised CD8+ T cells sorted from blood, sampled at week 0. The receptors originated from a human donor with alopecia areata. The CDR3 runs from the conserved cysteine through the conserved F or W. The order of the fields is J gene, clone size, V gene, D gene, CDR3 protein, CDR3 DNA. D genes are given only for firm matches. A clone size is listed for some rows: how often the clone was seen (once, few, many), or a class if it is expanded.

j_call: TRBJ1-5; clone_size: once; v_call: TRBV27; d_call: TRBD1; cdr3_aa: CASSSDRVDQPQHF; cdr3_nt: TGTGCCAGCAGTTCCGACAGGGTTGATCAGCCCCAGCATTTT
j_call: TRBJ1-1; clone_size: NA; v_call: TRBV6-5; d_call: NA; cdr3_aa: CASSYPGGTEAFF; cdr3_nt: TGTGCCAGCAGTTACCCCGGGGGCACTGAAGCTTTCTTT
j_call: TRBJ2-7; clone_size: NA; v_call: TRBV13; d_call: TRBD1; cdr3_aa: CASSLTGGTYEQYF; cdr3_nt: TGTGCCAGCAGCTTAACAGGGGGAACCTACGAGCAGTACTTC
j_call: TRBJ2-1; clone_size: NA; v_call: TRBV5-1; d_call: NA; cdr3_aa: CASSSTSGEYNEQFF; cdr3_nt: TGCGCCAGCAGCTCGACCTCAGGGGAATACAATGAGCAGTTCTTC
j_call: TRBJ2-5; clone_size: NA; v_call: TRBV29-1; d_call: NA; cdr3_aa: CSAERGAGETQYF; cdr3_nt: TGCAGCGCTGAAAGGGGCGCGGGGGAGACCCAGTACTTC
j_call: TRBJ2-7; clone_size: NA; v_call: TRBV7-9; d_call: NA; cdr3_aa: CASSLSGLHEQYF; cdr3_nt: TGTGCCAGCAGCTTATCGGGGCTCCACGAGCAGTACTTC
j_call: TRBJ2-7; clone_size: few; v_call: TRBV11-2; d_call: NA; cdr3_aa: CASSFGFRDAYEQYF; cdr3_nt: TGTGCCAGCAGCTTCGGATTTAGGGATGCCTACGAGCAGTACTTC
j_call: TRBJ2-7; clone_size: once; v_call: TRBV29-1; d_call: TRBD1; cdr3_aa: CSVVDRGPSSYEQYF; cdr3_nt: TGCAGCGTTGTGGACAGGGGGCCGAGCTCCTACGAGCAGTACTTC
j_call: TRBJ2-1; clone_size: few; v_call: TRBV7-8; d_call: TRBD1; cdr3_aa: CASNTRDSYNEQFF; cdr3_nt: TGTGCCAGCAACACTAGGGACAGTTACAATGAGCAGTTCTTC
j_call: TRBJ1-6; clone_size: many; v_call: TRBV28; d_call: TRBD1; cdr3_aa: CASSPPLTGTEDSPLHF; cdr3_nt: TGTGCCAGCAGTCCACCGTTGACCGGGACAGAAGATTCACCCCTCCACTTT
j_call: TRBJ1-6; clone_size: few; v_call: TRBV11-2; d_call: TRBD1; cdr3_aa: CASSPRTGVESPLHF; cdr3_nt: TGTGCCAGCAGCCCCCGAACAGGGGTAGAATCACCCCTCCACTTT
j_call: TRBJ1-1; clone_size: NA; v_call: TRBV30; d_call: NA; cdr3_aa: CAQQEMNTEAFF; cdr3_nt: TGTGCCCAACAGGAGATGAACACTGAAGCTTTCTTT
j_call: TRBJ1-1; clone_size: NA; v_call: TRBV7-9; d_call: NA; cdr3_aa: CASRAPGGEAFF; cdr3_nt: TGTGCCAGCAGAGCTCCGGGTGGTGAAGCTTTCTTT
j_call: TRBJ2-3; clone_size: few; v_call: TRBV11-2; d_call: NA; cdr3_aa: CASSLVPGPGLGDTQYF; cdr3_nt: TGTGCCAGCAGCTTAGTCCCGGGGCCAGGCCTCGGCGATACGCAGTATTTT
j_call: TRBJ2-3; clone_size: many; v_call: TRBV6-1; d_call: TRBD2; cdr3_aa: CASSEAGGGADTQYF; cdr3_nt: TGTGCCAGCAGTGAAGCGGGGGGAGGGGCAGATACGCAGTATTTT